Presented here are 25 T cell receptor beta chains from one specimen sequenced in a study of radiation and T cells in renal cell carcinoma. Clones were read by immunoSEQ multiplex PCR, and TCRdb kept only the in-frame ones, dropping some. The repertoire holds about 130,000 clones, 70% to 90% seen once, with around 12% in the top ten. Sample time point: baseline pretreatment blood. Treatment indicated: 15 Gy SBRT to primary tumor, nephrectomy 4 weeks later. Here the sequenced sample was blood, taken from a patient whose treatment included radiotherapy and nephrectomy. These receptors originate from a woman aged 45-65 years with renal cell carcinoma.

The chain carries TRBV7-2 and TRBJ2-1; a possible D gene is TRBD1 (6 bases). The V gene lost 4 bases and the J gene lost 2 bases, with 15 bases spanning the gap. Germline V gene sequence: CDR1 SGHTA, CDR2 FQGNSA. The CDR3 runs 16 residues. The CDR3 loop is CASSSQAPGAYNEQFF. The CDR3 region has the DNA TGTGCCAGCAGCTCACAGGCGCCAGGGGCCTACAATGAGCAGTTCTTC.

This chain links TRBV28 with TRBJ1-1, with a possible D match to TRBD1 (5 bases). V dropped 3 bases and J dropped 3 bases, with 14 bases sitting between them. Germline CDR1 is MDHEN and CDR2 is SYDVKM. The CDR3 has 15 amino acids. CDR3 sequence reads: CASSFMFRGDTEAFF. The CDR3, as DNA: TGTGCCAGCAGTTTCATGTTTCGGGGGGACACTGAAGCTTTCTTT. Using reference TRBV28 and TRBJ1-1 for the parts outside the CDR3, the full variable domain is DVKVTQSSRYLVKRTGEKVFLECVQDMDHENMFWYRQDPGLGLRLIYFSYDVKMKEKGDIPEGYSVSREKKERFSLILESASTNQTSMYLCASSFMFRGDTEAFFGQGTRLTVV.

The chain employs TRBV6-1 and TRBJ1-2; D possibly corresponds to TRBD1 (5 bases). CDR1 and CDR2 from the germline V gene are MNHNS and SASEGT. V gave up 4 bases and J gave up 8 bases, with 17 bases separating them. This CDR3 contains 14 residues. CDR3: CASSVPQGPEGYTF. The CDR3 DNA sequence: TGTGCCAGCAGTGTACCCCAGGGCCCAGAAGGCTACACCTTC.

This chain joins TRBV1 and TRBJ1-1. TRBV1 is given as a pseudogene. This CDR3 is built from 16 residues. Written as DNA, the CDR3 is TGCACCAGCAGCCAAGATGGAGGGCCGCCCGGCACTGAAGCTTTCTTT. Its protein product is CTSSQDGGPPGTEAFF.

The CDR3 sequence is CASTPGHPYEQYF. CDR3 nucleotide sequence: TGTGCCAGCACCCCAGGCCACCCCTACGAGCAGTACTTC. V usage is TRBV25-1 and J usage is TRBJ2-7; no clear D. This CDR3 contains 13 residues. V was pared by 7 bases and J by 2 bases, with 12 bases between. The V gene's germline CDR1 is MGHDK and CDR2 SYGVNS.

The genes are TRBV11-2 and TRBJ2-2, with 8 bases that match TRBD2. This CDR3 contains 17 residues. CDR1 SGHAT and CDR2 FQNNGV come from the germline V gene. Trimming at V came to 4 bases and at J to 5 bases, leaving 12 bases not matched to a gene. CDR3 protein: CASSSFSGGLRTGELFF. The CDR3 bases are TGTGCCAGCAGCTCATTCAGCGGGGGTCTTAGGACCGGGGAGCTGTTTTTT.

The V gene is TRBV4-3, the J gene TRBJ2-5; D may be TRBD2 (5 bases). Germline CDR1 reads LGHNA; CDR2 reads YSLEER. CDR3 length: 15 residues. Trimming removed 0 bases at V and 5 bases at J, with 13 bases between. CDR3 loop: CASSQDNQPGETQYF. CDR3 bases: TGCGCCAGCAGCCAAGATAATCAGCCGGGGGAGACCCAGTACTTC.

This chain uses TRBV9 with TRBJ2-1; D uncertain. Germline-derived CDR1 and CDR2 are SGDLS and YYNGEE. The CDR3 totals 15 residues. Trimming removed 0 bases at V and 7 bases at J, with 14 bases between. CDR3 nucleotide sequence: TGTGCCAGCAGCGTAGAGATCGGAGCAGAAAATGAGCAGTTCTTC. As protein: CASSVEIGAENEQFF.

This clone was picked up one time. The chain carries TRBV11-2 and TRBJ2-2; 9 bases are a match to TRBD1. The CDR3 runs to 15 residues. The J segment lost 7 bases and the V segment lost 4 bases, leaving 7 bases of the junction unmatched. Germline loops: CDR1 SGHAT, CDR2 FQNNGV. CDR3 in DNA: TGTGCCAGCAGCTCGACGGGACAGGGAGTCGGGGAGCTGTTTTTT. Residues: CASSSTGQGVGELFF.

The J gene is TRBJ2-5, the V gene TRBV11-3; D is possibly TRBD1 (5 bases). This CDR3 region has 14 residues. Trimming cost V 1 base and J 1 base, with 7 bases left between them. The V gene's germline CDR1 is SGHNT and CDR2 YENEEA. The CDR3 nucleotides are TGTGCCAGCAGCTTAGGACAGCCCCAAGAGACCCAGTACTTC. Its translation: CASSLGQPQETQYF.

This clone was found a few times. V and J are TRBV6-5 and TRBJ1-1; D unclear. Germline lookup yields CDR1 MNHEY and CDR2 SVGAGI. Trimming shortened V by 7 bases and J by 0 bases, and 9 bases separated the two germline ends. CDR3 size: 13 residues. CDR3 residues: CASTTFLNTEAFF. The CDR3 nucleotides read TGTGCCAGCACTACTTTTCTGAACACTGAAGCTTTCTTT.

This chain joins TRBV28 and TRBJ2-2; TRBD2 matches 9 bases. Looked up from germline, CDR1 is MDHEN and CDR2 is SYDVKM. The CDR3 covers 14 residues. V lost 5 bases to trimming and J lost 7 bases; unmatched junction nucleotides: 5. In DNA form, the CDR3 reads TGTGCCAGCAGTATCTCGACTAGCGGCGGGGAGCTGTTTTTT. This gives the protein CASSISTSGGELFF.

This chain links TRBV19 with TRBJ2-5, with D possibly being TRBD2 (5 bases). The CDR3 consists of 14 residues. V lost 3 bases to trimming and J lost 4 bases, with 12 bases between them. Germline CDR1 and CDR2: LNHDA and SQIVND (reference sequence). The CDR3 DNA follows: TGTGCCAGTAGTATGGAACTAGAGATAGAGACCCAGTACTTC. Translating it yields CASSMELEIETQYF.

The genes are TRBV6-6 and TRBJ2-7; TRBD1 is a possible D gene (5 bases). The CDR3 sequence is 11 residues long. V was cut by 6 bases and J by 5 bases, with 8 bases left in between. Germline V gene lookup returns CDR1 MNHNY and CDR2 SVGAGI (reference sequence). CDR3 amino acids: CASSPGNEQYF. The DNA for the CDR3 is TGTGCCAGCAGCCCAGGGAACGAGCAGTACTTC.

The chain combines TRBV6-1 with TRBJ2-5; D is undetermined. Trimming took off 4 bases at V and 1 base at J, with 13 bases between the two ends. CDR3 length: 15 amino acids. Germline values: CDR1 MNHNS, CDR2 SASEGT. The CDR3 bases are TGTGCCAGCAGTGCTCCTCCGGGTTCCCAAGAGACCCAGTACTTC. Translation gives CASSAPPGSQETQYF.

The V call is TRBV7-9, the J call TRBJ1-2; maybe TRBD1 (5 bases). V lost 6 bases and J lost 8, with 13 bases in between. This CDR3 is 12 amino acids long. Germline assignment: CDR1 SEHNR and CDR2 FQNEAQ (reference sequence). The CDR3 here is CASSFDSPGYTF. The CDR3 DNA reads TGTGCCAGCAGTTTCGACAGCCCCGGCTACACCTTC.

The chain recombines TRBV19 with TRBJ1-2; TRBD1 might be the D (5 bases). Trimming cost V 9 bases and J 3 bases, with 14 bases left between them. Germline V gene lookup returns CDR1 LNHDA and CDR2 SQIVND (reference sequence). This CDR3 has 13 residues. The CDR3 loop is CASLGGGHYGYTF. The DNA of the CDR3 is TGTGCCAGCTTGGGCGGGGGTCACTATGGCTACACCTTC. Full variable domain (outside the CDR3, taken from reference TRBV19 and TRBJ1-2): DGGITQSPKYLFRKEGQNVTLSCEQNLNHDAMYWYRQDPGQGLRLIYYSQIVNDFQKGDIAEGYSVSREKKESFPLTVTSAQKNPTAFYLCASLGGGHYGYTFGSGTRLTVV.

The chain employs TRBV4-1 and TRBJ2-2; 9 bases line up with TRBD2. V trimming: 4 bases; J trimming: 1 base; junction bases outside the gene matches: 4. CDR1 and CDR2 (germline): MGHRA, YSYEKL. The CDR3 consists of 16 residues. CDR3 nucleotides: TGCGCCAGCAGCCCCCTAGCGGGGAAGAACACCGGGGAGCTGTTTTTT. This gives the protein CASSPLAGKNTGELFF.

The chain has TRBV11-2 and TRBJ2-1; possibly TRBD1 for D (5 bases). From germline, CDR1 is SGHAT and CDR2 FQNNGV. The CDR3 contains 14 residues. The V end lost 3 bases, the J end lost 4 bases, and 10 bases lay between the germline ends. CDR3 protein: CASSFQQEYNEQFF. Here the CDR3 DNA reads TGTGCCAGCAGCTTCCAACAGGAGTACAATGAGCAGTTCTTC. Together with reference TRBV11-2 and TRBJ2-1, the CDR3 gives the full variable domain: EAGVAQSPRYKIIEKRQSVAFWCNPISGHATLYWYQQILGQGPKLLIQFQNNGVVDDSQLPKDRFSAERLKGVDSTLKIQPAKLEDSAVYLCASSFQQEYNEQFFGPGTRLTVL.

This clone showed up just once. The genes are TRBV4-2 and TRBJ1-5; 10 positions match TRBD1. J lost 5 bases, V lost 5 bases, and 3 bases had no gene match. This CDR3 contains 14 residues. Germline-derived CDR1 and CDR2 are LGHNA and YNFKEQ. The DNA for the CDR3 is TGTGCCAGCAGCGGGACAGGGGTGGATCAGCCCCAGCATTTT. Protein: CASSGTGVDQPQHF.

The V gene is TRBV6-1, the J gene TRBJ1-4; 7 positions agree with TRBD1. The length of the CDR3 is 15 residues. V lost 5 bases, J lost 8 bases, and 11 bases stayed unmatched. Germline-derived CDR1 and CDR2 are MNHNS and SASEGT. CDR3 coding DNA: TGTGCCAGCAGTCTCCAATTGGGGACAGCCGAAAAACTGTTTTTT. As protein: CASSLQLGTAEKLFF.

The count of this clone is one. The genes are TRBV7-2 and TRBJ2-3; tentative D call: TRBD2 (5 bases). The CDR3 length is 12 residues. Germline CDR1 reads SGHTA; CDR2 reads FQGNSA. Trimming removed 4 bases from V and 14 bases from J, with 16 bases in between. CDR3 protein: CASSSSGNKLYF. The CDR3 nucleotides are TGTGCCAGCAGCTCCTCCGGGAACAAGCTGTATTTT.

The gene calls are TRBV5-1 and TRBJ2-5, with D unresolved. The CDR3 is 12 residues long. The V gene's germline CDR1 is SGHRS and CDR2 YFSETQ. The V gene lost 1 base and the J gene lost 1 base, with 2 bases spanning the gap. The CDR3 nucleotides read TGCGCCAGCAGCTTGCCCCAAGAGACCCAGTACTTC. As protein: CASSLPQETQYF.

The chain links TRBV7-9 to TRBJ1-2; D remains ambiguous. Trimming pared 3 bases from V and 4 bases from J, leaving 15 bases between. CDR3 length: 15 amino acids. Germline CDR1 and CDR2: SEHNR and FQNEAQ (reference sequence). CDR3 region: CASSLGGVGSYGYTF. CDR3 bases: TGTGCCAGCAGCTTGGGAGGCGTGGGATCCTATGGCTACACCTTC.

There are a few counts of this clone. Relative to the germline gene, one junction end is altered; a read error may explain this. V usage is TRBV7-7 and J usage is TRBJ2-2; no firm D call. CDR3 length: 11 amino acids. The germline V gene has CDR1 SSHAT and CDR2 FNYEAQ (reference sequence). The CDR3 sequence is CASRSNGELFF. In DNA form, the CDR3 reads TGTGCTAGCAGGTCTAACGGGGAGCTGTTTTTT.